Below are 20 T cell receptor beta chains sequenced from a single sample in a study of CD8+ T cells in alopecia areata. As the sequencing template, cDNA was produced by extracting RNA and reverse transcribing it. Sequencing was performed with immunoSEQ multiplex PCR; in TCRdb, only in-frame clones are kept and a portion is missing. Found here are about 200,000 clones, 58% of them singletons; the top ten hold 5% to 6%. The treatment is: oral pan-JAK inhibitor, 5-10 mg twice daily. The starting material was CD4+ T cells sorted from blood, obtained at week 24, from a patient treated with tofacitinib. All receptors come from a human donor with alopecia areata.

V usage is TRBV6-5 and J usage is TRBJ1-1; tentatively, D is TRBD1 (5 bases). Germline assignment: CDR1 MNHEY and CDR2 SVGAGI. The CDR3 covers 13 residues. Deletions cut 5 bases from V and 5 bases from J, with 12 bases between. The CDR3 loop is CASSRTSWTEAFF. CDR3 DNA: TGTGCCAGCAGTCGGACATCTTGGACTGAAGCTTTCTTT.

The rearrangement joins TRBV7-2 to TRBJ2-1; 8 positions agree with TRBD2. The CDR3 length is 14 residues. Germline CDR1 and CDR2: SGHTA and FQGNSA. After removal of 3 bases from V and 7 bases from J, the junction contained 5 bases not matched to a gene. DNA for the CDR3: TGTGCCAGCAGCTTCCCCGGGGGGGCGAATGAGCAGTTCTTC. The encoded protein is CASSFPGGANEQFF.

The rearrangement uses TRBV19 and TRBJ1-1; D might be TRBD1 (5 bases). The length of the CDR3 is 17 residues. Germline values: CDR1 LNHDA, CDR2 SQIVND (reference sequence). V was clipped by 7 bases and J by 2 bases, with 23 bases between them. The CDR3 sequence is CASKDLKGRGSNTEAFF. The CDR3 nucleotides are TGTGCCAGTAAGGACCTTAAGGGTAGGGGATCTAACACTGAAGCTTTCTTT.

This chain links TRBV9 with TRBJ1-1; D may be TRBD1 (5 bases). V was trimmed by 3 bases and J by 3 bases, leaving 12 bases between them. Germline CDR1 reads SGDLS; CDR2 reads YYNGEE. The CDR3 length is 14 residues. CDR3 DNA sequence: TGTGCCAGCAGCGCCCAGGGCTGGGACACTGAAGCTTTCTTT. Residues: CASSAQGWDTEAFF.

The chain links TRBV5-1 to TRBJ2-5, with D perhaps matching TRBD1 (6 bases). The CDR3 is 16 residues long. CDR1 and CDR2 (germline): SGHRS, YFSETQ. V gave up 4 bases and J gave up 2 bases, with 18 bases separating them. Written as DNA, the CDR3 is TGCGCCAGCAGCCCCGGGCGAGGGGGTGGTCAAGAGACCCAGTACTTC. Its protein product is CASSPGRGGGQETQYF. The complete variable domain, with remaining parts taken from reference TRBV5-1 and TRBJ2-5, reads KAGVTQTPRYLIKTRGQQVTLSCSPISGHRSVSWYQQTPGQGLQFLFEYFSETQRNKGNFPGRFSGRQFSNSRSEMNVSTLELGDSALYLCASSPGRGGGQETQYFGPGTRLLVL.

The chain recombines TRBV30 with TRBJ2-5; no reliable D call. CDR3 length: 10 amino acids. CDR1 is GTSNPN, CDR2 SVGIG, per germline (reference sequence). Trimming left V 1 base short and J 7 bases short, with 4 bases between. CDR3 in amino acids: CAWSGRTQYF. The CDR3 DNA is TGTGCCTGGAGTGGCCGGACCCAGTACTTC.

This clone occurred a few times. This chain uses TRBV15 with TRBJ2-4; no firm D call. V was pared by 1 base and J by 10 bases, with 11 bases between. The germline V gene has CDR1 LNHNV and CDR2 YYDKDF (reference sequence). The CDR3 spans 13 residues. Here the CDR3 reads CATSRAVVEIQYF. The CDR3 nucleotides are TGTGCCACCAGCAGAGCGGTAGTGGAGATTCAGTACTTC.

This clone appeared a few times. This chain links TRBV7-2 with TRBJ2-7, with D perhaps TRBD1 or TRBD2 (6 bases each). CDR1 and CDR2 (germline): SGHTA, FQGNSA. This CDR3 has 15 amino acids. Trimming took 2 bases from V and 4 from J, leaving 15 bases between them. The CDR3 sequence is CASSLPGAQGYEQYF. CDR3 in DNA: TGTGCCAGCAGCTTACCGGGGGCGCAAGGATACGAGCAGTACTTC.

The rearrangement joins TRBV29-1 to TRBJ2-5; D remains unclear. CDR1 and CDR2 (germline): SQVTM, ANQGSEA. This CDR3 is built from 12 residues. V lost 5 bases and J 4 bases, leaving 11 bases between the germline ends. The DNA for the CDR3 is TGCAGCGTTTTCCGAGACGGAGAGACCCAGTACTTC. Residues: CSVFRDGETQYF.

The V gene is TRBV5-1, the J gene TRBJ1-5, with unresolved D. Per the germline V gene, CDR1 is SGHRS and CDR2 is YFSETQ. This CDR3 spans 15 amino acids. Trimming removed 0 bases from V and 5 bases from J, with 12 bases in between. The chain's CDR3 is CASSLGGNDYQPQHF. The CDR3 DNA follows: TGCGCCAGCAGCTTGGGAGGTAACGATTATCAGCCCCAGCATTTT. Drawing the rest from reference TRBV5-1 and TRBJ1-5, the complete variable domain is KAGVTQTPRYLIKTRGQQVTLSCSPISGHRSVSWYQQTPGQGLQFLFEYFSETQRNKGNFPGRFSGRQFSNSRSEMNVSTLELGDSALYLCASSLGGNDYQPQHFGDGTRLSIL.

The V call is TRBV30, the J call TRBJ1-5; 10 bases fit TRBD1. Germline CDR1 is GTSNPN and CDR2 is SVGIG (reference sequence). Unmatched junction bases numbered 6, after V lost 2 bases and J lost 5 bases. The CDR3 length is 15 residues. The CDR3 loop reads CAWSRTDRGHQPQHF. The CDR3 region has the DNA TGTGCCTGGAGTCGAACCGACAGGGGGCATCAGCCCCAGCATTTT. The full variable domain, rest sourced from reference TRBV30 and TRBJ1-5, is SQTIHQWPATLVQPVGSPLSLECTVEGTSNPNLYWYRQAAGRGLQLLFYSVGIGQISSEVPQNLSASRPQDRQFILSSKKLLLSDSGFYLCAWSRTDRGHQPQHFGDGTRLSIL.

The table lists this clone with a few counts. The chain has TRBV7-8 and TRBJ1-3; D gene unclear. Per the germline V gene, CDR1 is SGHVS and CDR2 is FQNEAQ. Trimming shortened V by 5 bases and J by 6 bases, and 17 bases separated the two germline ends. CDR3 size: 15 residues. The CDR3 nucleotides are TGTGCCAGCAGCGGCCAAGGGTGGGCTGAAAACACCATATATTTT. Its protein is CASSGQGWAENTIYF.

The chain carries TRBV4-3 and TRBJ2-3; 12 bases map to TRBD2. Germline V gene lookup returns CDR1 LGHNA and CDR2 YSLEER. V lost 1 base to trimming and J lost 6 bases; unmatched junction nucleotides: 8. The CDR3 is made up of 17 amino acids. The chain's CDR3 is CASSQVELAGGIDTQYF. DNA of the CDR3: TGCGCCAGCAGCCAAGTGGAACTAGCGGGAGGAATTGATACGCAGTATTTT.

The V call is TRBV29-1, the J call TRBJ1-1; TRBD1 matches at 7 bases. With V trimmed by 7 bases and J by 3 bases, 11 bases remained unmatched. The CDR3 is made up of 14 amino acids. The germline V gene encodes CDR1 SQVTM and CDR2 ANQGSEA. The CDR3 protein is CSALTDRRDTEAFF. The CDR3, as DNA: TGCAGCGCCCTTACGGACAGGAGAGACACTGAAGCTTTCTTT.

The genes are TRBV5-1 and TRBJ1-4; D is uncertain. CDR3 length: 13 residues. CDR1 is SGHRS, CDR2 YFSETQ, per germline. Between the trimmed V and J ends, which lost 4 bases and 6 bases, there was a span of 10 bases. In nucleotides, the CDR3 is TGCGCCAGCAGCCTCGGACCCGATGAAAAACTGTTTTTT. Protein sequence: CASSLGPDEKLFF.

This clone has just one count. The CDR3 coding sequence is TGTGCCAGCAGCGCGGCCAGTGGAGAGACCCAGTACTTC. Protein: CASSAASGETQYF. This sequence joins TRBV9 and TRBJ2-5, with D unresolved. Germline CDR1 is SGDLS and CDR2 is YYNGEE. The CDR3 consists of 13 residues. Trimming left V 3 bases short and J 4 bases short, with 10 bases between.

The V gene is TRBV4-3, the J gene TRBJ2-5; D tentatively reads TRBD1 or TRBD2 (6 bases each). Germline V gene data show CDR1 as LGHNA and CDR2 as YSLEER. This CDR3 region has 15 residues. Trimming cost V 3 bases and J 5 bases, with 16 bases left between them. CDR3 nucleotide sequence: TGCGCCAGCAGCCAGGGGACAAAAGGGGGGGAGACCCAGTACTTC. Translation gives CASSQGTKGGETQYF.

As to this clone: The same CDR3 can be traced to other DNA sequences in this sample. V gene TRBV5-1 combines with J gene TRBJ1-1; unclear D gene. Trimming took 0 bases from V and 1 from J, leaving 4 bases between them. The germline V gene has CDR1 SGHRS and CDR2 YFSETQ. This CDR3 has 13 amino acids. CDR3 nucleotide sequence: TGCGCCAGCAGCTTGGACCGGAACACTGAAGCTTTCTTT. Its translation: CASSLDRNTEAFF.

This clone appeared a few times. The chain combines TRBV2 with TRBJ2-7, with 7 bases identical to TRBD2. This CDR3 comprises 14 residues. Germline CDR1 reads SNHLY; CDR2 reads FYNNEI. The V gene end was trimmed by 7 bases and the J gene end by 4 bases; junction bases not matched to a gene: 10. The CDR3, as DNA: TGTGCCAGCATCTCTCAGCGGGATTCGTACGAGCAGTACTTC. The encoded protein is CASISQRDSYEQYF. Based on the CDR3 plus reference TRBV2 and TRBJ2-7, the full variable domain is EPEVTQTPSHQVTQMGQEVILRCVPISNHLYFYWYRQILGQKVEFLVSFYNNEISEKSEIFDDQFSVERPDGSNFTLKIRSTKLEDSAMYFCASISQRDSYEQYFGPGTRLTVT.

The chain couples TRBV7-4 to TRBJ2-7, with D possibly TRBD2 on 5 matching bases. The germline CDR1 and CDR2 sequences are SGHVT and SQSDAQ. This CDR3 has 14 amino acids. The CDR3 sequence: CVAPWTGISYEQYF. CDR3 sequence (DNA): TGTGTTGCACCGTGGACTGGTATCTCCTACGAGCAGTACTTC.